Listed below are T cell receptor beta chains from one sample, sequenced in a study of radiation and T cells in renal cell carcinoma. Clones were read by immunoSEQ multiplex PCR, and TCRdb kept only the in-frame ones, dropping some. The sample has 150,000 or so clones, roughly 90% seen once. This sample comprised blood, obtained from a patient whose treatment included radiotherapy and nephrectomy. These receptors were obtained from a woman between 65 and 79 years old with renal cell carcinoma. CDR3s include the opening cysteine and the closing phenylalanine or tryptophan. A D gene is named only where the DNA matches it firmly. Some rows have no size entry. The others give once, few or many, or a class for an expanded clone.

>TRBV7-2|-|-|TRBJ1-1
CASSFGGNTEAFF
TGTGCCAGCAGCTTCGGGGGGAACACTGAAGCTTTCTTT
>TRBV30|-|TRBD2|TRBJ2-7
CAWTSGGYEQYF
TGTGCCTGGACCTCGGGGGGTTACGAGCAGTACTTC
>TRBV7-2|-|TRBD2|TRBJ2-3
CASSLEGVSGTSDTQYF
TGTGCCAGCAGCTTAGAGGGAGTTAGCGGGACCTCCGATACGCAGTATTTT
>TRBV11-3|-|-|TRBJ2-6
CASSLGAGANVLTF
TGTGCCAGCAGCTTAGGCGCGGGGGCCAACGTCCTGACTTTC
>TRBV9|few|TRBD1|TRBJ1-1
CASSEGHRGGNTEAFF
TGTGCCAGCAGCGAGGGACACAGGGGCGGCAACACTGAAGCTTTCTTT
>TRBV5-1|-|TRBD1|TRBJ2-1
CASSGAGTDNEQFF
TGCGCCAGCAGCGGCGCCGGGACAGACAATGAGCAGTTCTTC
>TRBV10-1|-|-|TRBJ1-5
CAGRGNQPQHF
TGCGCCGGCAGGGGCAATCAGCCCCAGCATTTT
>TRBV5-1|-|-|TRBJ2-7
CASSLAVSTYEQYF
TGCGCCAGCAGCTTGGCAGTTAGCACCTACGAGCAGTACTTC
>TRBV6-4|-|-|TRBJ1-6
CASSEEGLTGNSPLHF
TGTGCCAGCAGTGAGGAAGGCCTGACCGGGAATTCACCCCTCCACTTT
>TRBV28|-|TRBD1|TRBJ2-7
CASSTHRGGEQYF
TGTGCCAGCAGTACCCACAGGGGCGGCGAGCAGTACTTC
>TRBV6-6|once|TRBD1|TRBJ1-3
CASRNRGSSSGNTIYF
TGTGCCAGCAGAAACAGGGGGTCTAGCTCTGGAAACACCATATATTTT
>TRBV2|-|-|TRBJ2-6
CASRVFGSGANVLTF
TGTGCCAGCAGAGTATTTGGGTCTGGGGCCAACGTCCTGACTTTC
>TRBV5-4|-|TRBD2|TRBJ2-1
CASSKGLAGNNEQFF
TGTGCCAGCAGCAAGGGACTAGCGGGGAACAATGAGCAGTTCTTC
>TRBV7-2|-|-|TRBJ1-2
CASSLTNYGYTF
TGTGCCAGCAGCTTAACTAACTATGGCTACACCTTC
>TRBV28|-|-|TRBJ1-5
CASSSRWGTANSNQPQHF
TGTGCCAGCAGTTCTCGATGGGGTACGGCAAATAGCAATCAGCCCCAGCATTTT
>TRBV27|-|-|TRBJ2-5
CASSGTNQETQYF
TGTGCCAGCTCTGGGACAAATCAAGAGACCCAGTACTTC
>TRBV7-9|-|-|TRBJ1-1
CASAPFGTEAFF
TGTGCCAGCGCTCCTTTTGGAACTGAAGCTTTCTTT
>TRBV14|-|-|TRBJ2-2
CASSQVDAGELFF
TGTGCCAGCAGCCAAGTGGATGCCGGGGAGCTGTTTTTT
>TRBV10-3|-|-|TRBJ2-3
CAISESVRPTDTQYF
TGTGCCATCAGTGAGTCGGTCAGACCAACAGATACGCAGTATTTT
>TRBV6-6|-|-|TRBJ1-2
CASSYSIQGFDYGYTF
TGTGCCAGCAGTTACTCAATTCAGGGGTTCGACTATGGCTACACCTTC
>TRBV20-1|-|-|TRBJ1-2
CSALDNYGYTF
TGCAGTGCTTTGGACAACTATGGCTACACCTTC
>TRBV18|-|-|TRBJ2-1
CASSPRRGALYNEQFF
TGTGCCAGCTCACCTAGAAGAGGGGCCCTTTACAATGAGCAGTTCTTC
>TRBV5-4|few|-|TRBJ1-2
CASSLAGSGGYTF
TGTGCCAGCAGCTTGGCGGGTAGTGGGGGCTACACCTTC
>TRBV9|-|TRBD2|TRBJ2-1
CASSVGLAGDGGYNEQFF
TGTGCCAGCAGCGTAGGACTAGCGGGGGATGGTGGCTACAATGAGCAGTTCTTC
>TRBV7-9|-|-|TRBJ1-2
CASSSRGAIAINYGYTF
TGTGCCAGCAGCTCGAGGGGGGCTATAGCAATTAACTATGGCTACACCTTC
>TRBV19|-|-|TRBJ2-1
CATVHRGGQFF
TGTGCCACAGTACATAGAGGGGGGCAGTTCTTC
>TRBV9|-|-|TRBJ2-1
CASSTGPGALYNEQFF
TGTGCCAGCAGCACTGGACCTGGGGCACTATACAATGAGCAGTTCTTC
>TRBV9|-|-|TRBJ1-6
CASSLRGNYNSPLHF
TGTGCCAGCAGCCTAAGGGGTAACTATAATTCACCCCTCCACTTT
>TRBV7-9|-|TRBD1|TRBJ2-5
CASSLRAGGLPETQYF
TGTGCCAGCAGCTTACGGGCAGGGGGCCTTCCAGAGACCCAGTACTTC
>TRBV16|-|-|TRBJ1-2
CASSQRTAANYGYTF
TGTGCCAGCAGCCAAAGGACAGCAGCTAACTATGGCTACACCTTC
>TRBV25-1|-|TRBD2|TRBJ2-7
CASSAYRGVNDEQYF
TGTGCCAGCAGTGCCTATCGGGGGGTAAACGACGAGCAGTACTTC
>TRBV7-9|-|-|TRBJ1-2
CASSLLVGGYGYTF
TGTGCCAGCAGCTTACTGGTTGGCGGCTATGGCTACACCTTC
>TRBV28|-|TRBD1|TRBJ1-6
CASALPGQGAFYNSPLHF
TGTGCCAGCGCCCTTCCGGGACAGGGGGCCTTCTATAATTCACCCCTCCACTTT
>TRBV28|-|TRBD1|TRBJ1-5
CASRKNRGSQPQHF
TGTGCCAGCAGGAAAAACAGGGGAAGTCAGCCCCAGCATTTT
>TRBV11-1|-|-|TRBJ2-7
CASSFRTVGDEQYF
TGTGCCAGCAGCTTCCGGACCGTCGGTGACGAGCAGTACTTC
>TRBV6-6|-|TRBD1|TRBJ1-4
CASSYWDRNEKLFF
TGTGCCAGCAGTTATTGGGACAGAAATGAAAAACTGTTTTTT
>TRBV28|-|TRBD1|TRBJ2-7
CASNRDSKTYEQYF
TGTGCCAGCAATCGGGACAGTAAGACCTACGAGCAGTACTTC
>TRBV6-1|-|-|TRBJ1-3
CASSELYSGNTIYF
TGTGCCAGCAGTGAACTTTACTCTGGAAACACCATATATTTT
>TRBV29-1|-|-|TRBJ2-6
CSVVAGANVLTF
TGCAGCGTTGTGGCCGGGGCCAACGTCCTGACTTTC
>TRBV5-1|few|TRBD2|TRBJ2-3
CASSWTPLAGLSTDTQYF
TGCGCCAGCAGCTGGACCCCACTAGCGGGCTTAAGCACAGATACGCAGTATTTT
>TRBV5-1|-|-|TRBJ2-3
CASSLGFTDTQYF
TGCGCCAGCAGCTTAGGGTTCACAGATACGCAGTATTTT
>TRBV29-1|-|TRBD1|TRBJ2-1
CSVERYGQGGNEQFF
TGCAGCGTTGAACGTTACGGACAGGGGGGGAATGAGCAGTTCTTC
>TRBV5-4|-|-|TRBJ1-6
CASSLVRGLSYNSPLHF
TGTGCCAGCAGCTTGGTGAGGGGGTTATCCTATAATTCACCCCTCCACTTT